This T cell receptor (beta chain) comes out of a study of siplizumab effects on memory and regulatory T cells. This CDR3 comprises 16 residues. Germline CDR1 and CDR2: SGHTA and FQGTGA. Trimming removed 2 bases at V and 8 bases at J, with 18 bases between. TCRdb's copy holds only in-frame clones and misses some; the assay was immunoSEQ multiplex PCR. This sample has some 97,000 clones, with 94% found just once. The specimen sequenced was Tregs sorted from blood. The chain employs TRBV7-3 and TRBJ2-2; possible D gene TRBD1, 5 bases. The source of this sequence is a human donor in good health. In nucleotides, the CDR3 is TGTGCCAGCAGCTTACCAGGGTTTAACATAGATGGGGAGCTGTTTTTT. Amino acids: CASSLPGFNIDGELFF. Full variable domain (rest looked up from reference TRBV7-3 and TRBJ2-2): GAGVSQTPSNKVTEKGKYVELRCDPISGHTALYWYRQSLGQGPEFLIYFQGTGAADDSGLPNDRFFAVRPEGSVSTLKIQRTERGDSAVYLCASSLPGFNIDGELFFGEGSRLTVL.